This passage covers 21 T cell receptor beta chains from one sample sequenced in a study of T cell changes during pregnancy in multiple sclerosis (dated by TCRdb to the late 2010s). Library creation used the immunoSEQ multiplex PCR assay. TCRdb provides this immuneACCESS table in a form limited to in-frame rearrangements. Some clones are lacking; in checked studies, under half of them reflect an unresolved V gene, and why the rest are absent is not known. The sample has some 97,000 clones on record, 85% to 95% of them singletons. The top ten clones comprise 0.9% of the sample. Source: peripheral blood, taken before pregnancy. The receptors here all came from a female donor with multiple sclerosis, enrolled in a pregnancy study.

The chain joins TRBV15 to TRBJ2-2; TRBD2 agrees at 7 bases. Germline CDR1 and CDR2: LNHNV and YYDKDF (reference sequence). V gave up 5 bases and J gave up 5 bases; unmatched junction bases: 11. The CDR3 is made up of 16 amino acids. CDR3 DNA: TGTGCCACCAGCGTCGGACTAGGCGTTAAGACCGGGGAGCTGTTTTTT. This codes for CATSVGLGVKTGELFF.

The chain links TRBV18 to TRBJ1-3, with no clear D. The germline gives CDR1 KGHSH, CDR2 LQKENI. V lost 3 bases to trimming and J lost 1 base, with 7 bases between them. The CDR3 runs 14 residues. CDR3 coding DNA: TGTGCCAGCTCACCTGAGCTTTCTGGAAACACCATATATTTT. Translating it yields CASSPELSGNTIYF.

The chain is built from TRBV28 and TRBJ2-7; TRBD2 aligns across 13 bases. This CDR3 is built from 16 residues. After removal of 6 bases from V and 4 bases from J, the junction contained 9 bases not matched to a gene. Looked up from germline, CDR1 is MDHEN and CDR2 is SYDVKM. CDR3 sequence reads: CASSPPGLAGAYEQYF. In DNA, the CDR3 is TGTGCCAGCAGCCCCCCCGGACTAGCGGGAGCTTACGAGCAGTACTTC.

The chain recombines TRBV27 with TRBJ2-1, with TRBD1 matching 11 bases. J was trimmed by 9 bases and V by 2 bases; bases with no gene match: 3. This CDR3 comprises 14 residues. Germline V CDR1 and CDR2: MNHEY, SMNVEV (reference sequence). The CDR3 region has the DNA TGTGCCAGCAGTTTAGGGGGGACAGGGGGTGAGCAGTTCTTC. It codes for CASSLGGTGGEQFF.

The rearrangement uses TRBV19 and TRBJ2-1, with 8 bases identical to TRBD1. CDR3 length equals 14 residues. The ends lost 3 bases at V and 8 bases at J; junction bases unmatched: 6. CDR1 LNHDA and CDR2 SQIVND come from the germline V gene (reference sequence). The CDR3 nucleotides read TGTGCCAGTAGTATCGGACAGGGTGGCGATGAGCAGTTCTTC. Translated: CASSIGQGGDEQFF. Full variable domain (remainder filled in from reference TRBV19 and TRBJ2-1): DGGITQSPKYLFRKEGQNVTLSCEQNLNHDAMYWYRQDPGQGLRLIYYSQIVNDFQKGDIAEGYSVSREKKESFPLTVTSAQKNPTAFYLCASSIGQGGDEQFFGPGTRLTVL.

As regards this clone: An end of the junction does not agree with germline; a read error may underlie this. The rearrangement links TRBV2 to TRBJ2-7; D is possibly TRBD1 (5 bases). The CDR3 sequence is 12 residues long. Germline V gene lookup returns CDR1 SNHLY and CDR2 FYNNEI. The CDR3 loop is CASEDSSFEQYF. The CDR3 DNA sequence: TGTGCCAGCGAAGACAGTTCCTTCGAGCAGTACTTC.

This clone was seen a single time. V is TRBV5-1 and J is TRBJ2-2; TRBD2 matches at 9 bases. This CDR3 has 18 residues. Germline values: CDR1 SGHRS, CDR2 YFSETQ. V gave up 1 base and J gave up 3 bases; unmatched junction bases: 10. DNA of the CDR3: TGCGCCAGCAGCTTGCCCCGGCAGACTAGCGGCGACACCGGGGAGCTGTTTTTT. Amino acids: CASSLPRQTSGDTGELFF. Full variable domain (remainder filled in from reference TRBV5-1 and TRBJ2-2): KAGVTQTPRYLIKTRGQQVTLSCSPISGHRSVSWYQQTPGQGLQFLFEYFSETQRNKGNFPGRFSGRQFSNSRSEMNVSTLELGDSALYLCASSLPRQTSGDTGELFFGEGSRLTVL.

The chain recombines TRBV28 with TRBJ1-1; a weak D match, TRBD1 (6 bases). The V gene's germline CDR1 is MDHEN and CDR2 SYDVKM. CDR3 length equals 15 residues. Trimming left V 1 base short and J 1 base short, with 10 bases between. This CDR3 reads CASSLFRGWNTEAFF. CDR3 DNA: TGTGCCAGCAGTTTATTCAGGGGCTGGAACACTGAAGCTTTCTTT.

The chain is built from TRBV11-3 and TRBJ2-3; weak D call: TRBD2 (6 bases). Trimming removed 1 base at V and 4 bases at J, with 12 bases between. The CDR3 is 15 residues long. Germline V gene data show CDR1 as SGHNT and CDR2 as YENEEA. CDR3: CASSLAGSGADTQYF. CDR3 nucleotide sequence: TGTGCCAGCAGCTTAGCCGGGAGTGGCGCAGATACGCAGTATTTT.

This clone was detected only a few times. The chain combines TRBV2 with TRBJ2-7; 10 positions agree with TRBD1. V dropped 6 bases and J dropped 6; count of bases not matched to a gene: 8. Germline CDR1 is SNHLY and CDR2 is FYNNEI. The CDR3 extends over 14 amino acids. CDR3 amino acids: CASSPGTGVAEQYF. The CDR3, as DNA: TGTGCCAGCAGCCCCGGGACAGGGGTAGCCGAGCAGTACTTC.

The rearrangement links TRBV30 to TRBJ2-1; 12 bases agree with TRBD2. The germline CDR1 and CDR2 sequences are GTSNPN and SVGIG (reference sequence). Unmatched junction bases numbered 6, after V lost 0 bases and J lost 3 bases. The CDR3 covers 17 residues. For the CDR3, the DNA is TGTGCCTGGAGTGTCCCCGGACTAGCGGGAAACTACAATGAGCAGTTCTTC. Protein product: CAWSVPGLAGNYNEQFF.

This chain connects TRBV30 to TRBJ2-7, with 7 bases aligning to TRBD2. The germline V gene has CDR1 GTSNPN and CDR2 SVGIG (reference sequence). The CDR3 loop spans 15 amino acids. With V trimmed by 0 bases and J by 3 bases, 8 bases remained unmatched. The DNA of the CDR3 is TGTGCCTGGAGTGTGTCAGCGGGACTTCTCTACGAGCAGTACTTC. It translates to CAWSVSAGLLYEQYF.

J is TRBJ2-1 and V is TRBV19, with 8 bases aligning to TRBD1. The CDR3 runs to 16 residues. The V gene end was trimmed by 8 bases and the J gene end by 2 bases; junction bases not matched to a gene: 11. CDR1 LNHDA and CDR2 SQIVND come from the germline V gene (reference sequence). CDR3 coding DNA: TGTGCCAGTGGCCCCGGACAGGGTCTGACCTACAATGAGCAGTTCTTC. This translates into CASGPGQGLTYNEQFF.

The rearrangement joins TRBV30 to TRBJ1-1, with a possible D match to TRBD1 (6 bases). Germline V lookup: CDR1 GTSNPN, CDR2 SVGIG (reference sequence). CDR3 length: 13 amino acids. V was clipped by 5 bases and J by 9 bases, with 19 bases between them. This chain's CDR3 is CAWDTGTLVQAFF. CDR3 DNA sequence: TGTGCCTGGGACACAGGGACCCTCGTTCAAGCTTTCTTT.

This chain joins TRBV4-1 and TRBJ2-7; D gene uncertain. Trimming left V 1 base short and J 2 bases short, with 12 bases between. The CDR3 sequence is 15 residues long. CDR1 is MGHRA and CDR2 is YSYEKL in the germline V gene. The chain's CDR3 is CASSQGAVATYEQYF. DNA of the CDR3: TGCGCCAGCAGCCAAGGGGCAGTTGCCACCTACGAGCAGTACTTC.

The CDR3 nucleotides are TGTGCCAGCAGTTTGGGACAGACCTACGAGCAGTACTTC. It is translated as CASSLGQTYEQYF. This chain uses TRBV27 with TRBJ2-7, with 7 bases aligning to TRBD1. CDR1 is MNHEY, CDR2 SMNVEV, per germline (reference sequence). V lost 3 bases, J lost 2 bases, and 1 base stayed unmatched. The CDR3 spans 13 residues.

The V call is TRBV7-8, the J call TRBJ2-1, with 7 bases lining up with TRBD2. This CDR3 region has 14 residues. Germline CDR1 reads SGHVS; CDR2 reads FQNEAQ. V lost 0 bases to trimming and J lost 8 bases; unmatched junction nucleotides: 4. For the CDR3, the DNA is TGTGCCAGCAGCTTAGCCCAGCGGGGCGATGAGCAGTTCTTC. Residues: CASSLAQRGDEQFF.

This chain uses TRBV27 with TRBJ2-2; 9 bases align to TRBD2. The CDR3 is 15 residues long. V was pared by 4 bases and J by 7 bases, with 7 bases of the junction left unmatched. Germline CDR1 reads MNHEY; CDR2 reads SMNVEV (reference sequence). The CDR3 DNA is TGTGCCAGCAGTTCTTTTAGCGGGAGTCTCGGGGAGCTGTTTTTT. Residues: CASSSFSGSLGELFF.

This clone was seen just once. CDR3 DNA: TGCGCCAGCAGCCAGGGGGCATTCTACGAGCAGTACTTC. It specifies CASSQGAFYEQYF. The chain links TRBV4-3 to TRBJ2-7, with D maybe TRBD1 (6 bases). CDR3 length equals 13 residues. With 3 bases removed from V and 3 bases from J, the gap between germline ends came to 9 bases. CDR1 is LGHNA, CDR2 YSLEER, per germline.

The chain uses TRBV11-2 and TRBJ2-2, with 7 bases matching TRBD1. Germline CDR1 reads SGHAT; CDR2 reads FQNNGV. This CDR3 has 16 residues. Trimming took 5 bases from V and 2 from J; bases not matched to a gene: 8. In DNA, the CDR3 is TGTGCCAGCAGCCGCAATACAGGGGCCAACACCGGGGAGCTGTTTTTT. This encodes CASSRNTGANTGELFF.

The chain joins TRBV28 to TRBJ1-2; 9 bases match TRBD1. Trimming took 6 bases from V and 0 from J; bases not matched to a gene: 11. CDR3 length: 17 amino acids. CDR1 and CDR2 from the germline V gene are MDHEN and SYDVKM. DNA of the CDR3: TGTGCCAGCAGCCAACCGGGACAGGGTTGGGCTAACTATGGCTACACCTTC. Translating gives CASSQPGQGWANYGYTF.